Below, one T cell receptor beta chain is given with its context. The antigen is not known. Sequencing used immunoSEQ multiplex PCR; TCRdb keeps in-frame clones, though not all of them. The table lists some 250,000 clones, roughly 90% of them singletons, with approximately 12% in the top ten. As for treatment: about 20 received Ad26.COV2.S at low or high dose, single or two shots; several received placebo; per-sample allocation not given. It was on day 63 after the first vaccine or placebo injection that samples were taken. The data were obtained in a study of Ad26.COV2.S vaccination and SARS-CoV-2 variants. Background on the study: Administration of Ad26.COV2.S was intramuscular, either once or twice 56 days apart. Findings of the study overall: Using TCR breadth and depth analyses may have led to underestimated total T cell responses.

This TCR came from a person between 18 and 59 years old who received the Ad26.COV2.S COVID-19 vaccine or a placebo. The specimen was peripheral blood, collected in a trial of Ad26.COV2.S vaccine versus placebo.

The CDR3, as DNA: TGTGCCAGCAGCCCCAAGCGGGGGGGCCGGGATGAGCAGTTCTTC. This encodes CASSPKRGGRDEQFF. The J gene is TRBJ2-1, the V gene TRBV3-1 (or the pseudogene TRBV3-2); TRBD2 matches at 10 bases. Germline trimming cut 4 bases from V and 8 bases from J; bases unmatched to any gene: 8. CDR3 length equals 15 residues. The germline CDR1 and CDR2 sequences are LGHDT and YNNKEL (reference sequence).